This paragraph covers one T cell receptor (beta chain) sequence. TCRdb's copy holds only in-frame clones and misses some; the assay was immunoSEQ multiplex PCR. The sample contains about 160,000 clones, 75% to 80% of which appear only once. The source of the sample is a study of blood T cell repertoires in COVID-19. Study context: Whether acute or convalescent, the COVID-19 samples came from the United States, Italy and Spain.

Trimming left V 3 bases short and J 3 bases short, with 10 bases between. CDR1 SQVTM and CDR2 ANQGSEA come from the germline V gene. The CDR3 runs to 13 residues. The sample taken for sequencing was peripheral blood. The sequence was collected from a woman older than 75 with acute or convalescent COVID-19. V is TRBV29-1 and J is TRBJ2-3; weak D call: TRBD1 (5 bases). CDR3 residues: CSVEAPGTDTQYF. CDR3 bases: TGCAGCGTTGAGGCCCCAGGGACAGATACGCAGTATTTT.